One sample yielded the 24 T cell receptor beta chains listed below, sequenced in a study of technical replicates of blood from several donors listed by TCRdb under 2017. The method was the immunoSEQ multiplex PCR assay. As stored in TCRdb, this immuneACCESS dataset retains in-frame rearrangements with V and J assigned. A fraction of the clones does not appear; measured against another copy, unresolved V genes explain less than half of the discrepancy, and the remainder lacks a known reason. The table for this sample lists approximately 81,000 clones; just over 95% of them were counted only once. The top ten hold around 0.38% of the sample. Sequencing used T cells isolated from PBMCs. The receptors stem from a human donor in good health.

The genes are TRBV7-2 and TRBJ2-2; 9 bases are a match to TRBD2. The V and J ends lost 5 bases and 4 bases, in that order; junction bases with no gene match: 5. CDR3 size: 15 residues. Germline V CDR1 and CDR2: SGHTA, FQGNSA. Written as DNA, the CDR3 is TGTGCCAGCAGCAGTAGCGGGAGAAGCACCGGGGAGCTGTTTTTT. It yields the protein CASSSSGRSTGELFF.

The rearrangement uses TRBV5-6 and TRBJ1-1; D is possibly TRBD1 (6 bases). Germline CDR1 SGHDT, CDR2 YYEEEE. V was clipped by 1 base and J by 12 bases, with 13 bases between them. The CDR3 consists of 12 residues. Here the CDR3 DNA reads TGTGCCAGCAGCTTGTACAGGGTGGGAACTTTCTTT. Protein: CASSLYRVGTFF. The complete variable domain, with remaining parts taken from reference TRBV5-6 and TRBJ1-1, reads DAGVTQSPTHLIKTRGQQVTLRCSPKSGHDTVSWYQQALGQGPQFIFQYYEEEERQRGNFPDRFSGHQFPNYSSELNVNALLLGDSALYLCASSLYRVGTFFGQGTRLTVV.

The genes are TRBV11-3 and TRBJ2-6, with D maybe TRBD2 (6 bases). Germline V gene data show CDR1 as SGHNT and CDR2 as YENEEA. This CDR3 has 17 residues. The V end lost 1 base, the J end lost 2 bases, and 12 bases lay between the germline ends. Here the CDR3 DNA reads TGTGCCAGCAGCTTAGGGGGGAGGAGGGCTGGGGCCAACGTCCTGACTTTC. Amino acid sequence: CASSLGGRRAGANVLTF.

This chain links TRBV7-3 with TRBJ2-7; 11 bases are a match to TRBD2. Germline V gene lookup returns CDR1 SGHTA and CDR2 FQGTGA. V shed 4 bases and J 7 bases; nucleotides not matched to a gene: 18. There are 18 residues in the CDR3. The CDR3 coding sequence is TGTGCCAGCAGCTCCTACCGGGATACTAGCGGGGGAGGCTTGGAGCAGTACTTC. Translated, it gives CASSSYRDTSGGGLEQYF.

The chain carries TRBV4-1 and TRBJ2-1; D is ambiguous. Per the germline V gene, CDR1 is MGHRA and CDR2 is YSYEKL. This CDR3 spans 14 amino acids. The germline V and J ends were trimmed by 0 bases and 5 bases, with 8 bases remaining between them. CDR3 residues: CASSQEGRNNEQFF. CDR3 DNA sequence: TGCGCCAGCAGCCAAGAGGGCAGAAACAATGAGCAGTTCTTC.

This clone was picked up a small number of times. The CDR3 region is CASSPPLEDPGWANEKLFF. The DNA for the CDR3 is TGTGCCAGCTCCCCCCCTCTTGAGGATCCGGGGTGGGCTAATGAAAAACTGTTTTTT. J is TRBJ1-4 and V is TRBV18; D is unresolved. The V gene lost 6 bases and the J gene lost 3 bases, with 26 bases spanning the gap. The CDR3 sequence is 19 residues long. CDR1 is KGHSH, CDR2 LQKENI, per germline.

The V call is TRBV4-2, the J call TRBJ2-7; 9 bases are a match to TRBD2. The CDR3 has 17 amino acids. Germline V lookup: CDR1 LGHNA, CDR2 YNFKEQ. The V and J ends lost 0 bases and 3 bases, in that order; junction bases with no gene match: 9. The CDR3 sequence: CASSQDHSLAGFYEQYF. CDR3 DNA sequence: TGTGCCAGCAGCCAAGATCATTCACTAGCGGGCTTCTACGAGCAGTACTTC.

The DNA of the CDR3 is TGTGCCAGCAGTCCCGGGGTGGACTCCTACGAGCAGTACTTC. Protein: CASSPGVDSYEQYF. This chain joins TRBV27 and TRBJ2-7; maybe TRBD2 (5 bases). This CDR3 is built from 14 residues. The V end lost 5 bases, the J end lost 0 bases, and 11 bases lay between the germline ends. In germline, CDR1 is MNHEY, CDR2 SMNVEV (reference sequence).

This clone was observed a single time. The chain is built from TRBV28 and TRBJ1-2; a weak D match, TRBD1 (5 bases). Trimming removed 8 bases from V and 8 bases from J, with 18 bases in between. The CDR3 is 13 amino acids. Germline values: CDR1 MDHEN, CDR2 SYDVKM. CDR3 region: CASDPSTGYGYTF. CDR3 in DNA: TGTGCCAGCGACCCCTCCACAGGATACGGCTACACCTTC.

The rearrangement links TRBV7-8 to TRBJ1-5; the match to TRBD1 covers 7 bases. Germline V CDR1 and CDR2: SGHVS, FQNEAQ. The V and J ends lost 5 bases and 0 bases, in that order; junction bases with no gene match: 13. The CDR3 extends over 18 amino acids. CDR3 nucleotide sequence: TGTGCCAGCAGCCCTCGACAGGGAAGAGAGAATAGCAATCAGCCCCAGCATTTT. Translating gives CASSPRQGRENSNQPQHF.

This sequence joins TRBV11-2 and TRBJ1-2; 9 bases match TRBD1. Germline lookup yields CDR1 SGHAT and CDR2 FQNNGV. V was pared by 1 base and J by 7 bases, with 10 bases of the junction left unmatched. The CDR3 has 16 amino acids. In DNA, the CDR3 is TGTGCCAGCAGCTTAGTTCCGGGACAGGGCATCGTTGGCTACACCTTC. Its translation: CASSLVPGQGIVGYTF.

V is TRBV6-1 and J is TRBJ2-7, with a weak D call TRBD1 (6 bases). Germline CDR1 MNHNS, CDR2 SASEGT. The ends were cut back, 6 bases at V and 9 bases at J, with 12 bases in the middle. The CDR3 covers 11 residues. The CDR3 sequence is CASRQGSRQYF. As DNA, the CDR3 is TGTGCCAGCAGGCAGGGGTCTCGGCAGTACTTC.

The chain couples TRBV7-9 to TRBJ2-5; TRBD2 is a possible D gene (6 bases). This CDR3 contains 14 residues. CDR1 is SEHNR, CDR2 FQNEAQ, per germline (reference sequence). Trimming took off 2 bases at V and 3 bases at J, with 10 bases between the two ends. CDR3 DNA sequence: TGTGCCAGCAGCTTAAAGGGCGGGAAAGAGACCCAGTACTTC. It yields the protein CASSLKGGKETQYF. Full variable domain (remainder filled in from reference TRBV7-9 and TRBJ2-5): DTGVSQNPRHKITKRGQNVTFRCDPISEHNRLYWYRQTLGQGPEFLTYFQNEAQLEKSRLLSDRFSAERPKGSFSTLEIQRTEQGDSAMYLCASSLKGGKETQYFGPGTRLLVL.

This clone is a singleton in its sample. V and J are TRBV7-3 and TRBJ2-1, with D tentatively TRBD1 (6 bases). Trimming removed 0 bases from V and 6 bases from J, with 6 bases in between. Germline CDR1 reads SGHTA; CDR2 reads FQGTGA. The CDR3 is 13 residues long. CDR3 DNA: TGTGCCAGCAGCTTAACGGGGGCCAATGAGCAGTTCTTC. Protein sequence: CASSLTGANEQFF. The full variable domain, with the rest looked up from reference TRBV7-3 and TRBJ2-1, is GAGVSQTPSNKVTEKGKYVELRCDPISGHTALYWYRQSLGQGPEFLIYFQGTGAADDSGLPNDRFFAVRPEGSVSTLKIQRTERGDSAVYLCASSLTGANEQFFGPGTRLTVL.

The chain joins TRBV19 to TRBJ1-1; 7 positions agree with TRBD1. CDR1 LNHDA and CDR2 SQIVND come from the germline V gene (reference sequence). This CDR3 region has 17 residues. Losses at the gene ends were 2 bases for V and 0 bases for J; bases not matched to a gene: 9. For the CDR3, the DNA is TGTGCCAGTAGTATAACGACAGGGAGGAGGATGAACACTGAAGCTTTCTTT. This encodes CASSITTGRRMNTEAFF.

The CDR3 spells CASTRDTNQPQHF. The DNA for the CDR3 is TGTGCCAGCACCCGGGACACCAATCAGCCCCAGCATTTT. This chain joins TRBV6-1 and TRBJ1-5; the D gene is possibly TRBD1 (6 bases). V lost 7 bases and J lost 3, with 10 bases in between. The CDR3 is 13 residues long. Germline assignment: CDR1 MNHNS and CDR2 SASEGT.

This chain uses TRBV9 with TRBJ2-2; 11 nucleotides line up with TRBD2. V trimming: 4 bases; J trimming: 3 bases; junction bases outside the gene matches: 5. The CDR3 has 16 residues. CDR1 SGDLS and CDR2 YYNGEE come from the germline V gene. The CDR3 nucleotides read TGTGCCAGCAGCTCCCGGACTAGCGGGTACACCGGGGAGCTGTTTTTT. Its translation is CASSSRTSGYTGELFF.

The genes are TRBV9 and TRBJ2-7, with 11 nucleotides matching TRBD2. The CDR3 is 14 amino acids. Germline V gene lookup returns CDR1 SGDLS and CDR2 YYNGEE. V trimming: 3 bases; J trimming: 6 bases; junction bases outside the gene matches: 5. As DNA, the CDR3 is TGTGCCAGCAGCGGTAGCGGGAGGGCCGTCGAGCAGTACTTC. This gives the protein CASSGSGRAVEQYF.

This chain links TRBV9 with TRBJ2-2, with a weak D call TRBD2 (5 bases). The CDR3 spans 13 residues. Trimming removed 4 bases at V and 7 bases at J, with 11 bases between. CDR1 is SGDLS, CDR2 YYNGEE, per germline. The CDR3 reads CASSLEGGGELFF. CDR3 DNA sequence: TGTGCCAGCAGCCTCGAGGGCGGCGGGGAGCTGTTTTTT.

The CDR3 here is CASSVVESYEAFF. CDR3 sequence (DNA): TGTGCCAGCAGCGTAGTTGAGAGTTATGAAGCTTTCTTT. The rearrangement joins TRBV9 to TRBJ1-1, with D unresolved. Deletions cut 0 bases from V and 7 bases from J, with 10 bases between. The CDR3 sequence is 13 residues long. The germline CDR1 and CDR2 sequences are SGDLS and YYNGEE.

The V call is TRBV27, the J call TRBJ2-7, with TRBD2 matching over 7 bases. CDR1 and CDR2 from the germline V gene are MNHEY and SMNVEV (reference sequence). This CDR3 region has 15 residues. V gave up 1 base and J gave up 1 base; unmatched junction bases: 4. CDR3 residues: CASSLFGDYSYEQYF. For the CDR3, the DNA is TGTGCCAGCAGTTTATTTGGGGACTATTCCTACGAGCAGTACTTC.

CDR3 in DNA: TGTGCCACCAGCAGACCCTATCCCCCCGAGGCTTTCTTT. Translating gives CATSRPYPPEAFF. The rearrangement links TRBV15 to TRBJ1-1; D is uncertain. The germline gives CDR1 LNHNV, CDR2 YYDKDF (reference sequence). This CDR3 has 13 amino acids. V lost 2 bases to trimming and J lost 11 bases, with 15 bases between them.

The chain carries TRBV15 and TRBJ2-3; 7 nucleotides align to TRBD1. V trimming: 0 bases; J trimming: 2 bases; junction bases outside the gene matches: 2. The CDR3 loop spans 15 amino acids. CDR1 and CDR2 from the germline V gene are LNHNV and YYDKDF (reference sequence). CDR3 bases: TGTGCCACCAGCAGAGAGGACAGGTCCACAGATACGCAGTATTTT. Translated: CATSREDRSTDTQYF.

This sequence joins TRBV30 and TRBJ2-3, with 9 bases matching TRBD2. With V trimmed by 1 base and J by 3 bases, 2 bases remained unmatched. The CDR3 sequence is 14 residues long. Germline V gene sequence: CDR1 GTSNPN, CDR2 SVGIG (reference sequence). The CDR3 here is CAWSGSGRTDTQYF. The CDR3 bases are TGTGCCTGGAGTGGGAGCGGGAGGACAGATACGCAGTATTTT.